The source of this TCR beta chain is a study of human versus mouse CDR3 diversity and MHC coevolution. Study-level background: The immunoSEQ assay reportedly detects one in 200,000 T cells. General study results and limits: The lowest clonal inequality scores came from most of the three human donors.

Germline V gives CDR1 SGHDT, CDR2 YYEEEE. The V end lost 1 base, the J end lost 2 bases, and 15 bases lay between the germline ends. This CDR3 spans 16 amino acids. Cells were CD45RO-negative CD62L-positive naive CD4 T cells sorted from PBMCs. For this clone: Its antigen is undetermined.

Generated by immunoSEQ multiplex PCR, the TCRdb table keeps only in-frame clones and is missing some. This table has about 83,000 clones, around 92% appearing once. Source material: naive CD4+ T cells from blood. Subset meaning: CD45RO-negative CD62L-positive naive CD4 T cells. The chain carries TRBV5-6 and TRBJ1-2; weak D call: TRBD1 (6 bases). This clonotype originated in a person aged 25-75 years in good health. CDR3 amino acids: CASSLFDRPTNYGYTF. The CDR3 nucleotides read TGTGCCAGCAGCTTGTTTGACAGGCCGACCAACTATGGCTACACCTTC.